These T cell receptor beta chains were read from a single sample in a study of blood T cell repertoires in COVID-19. Using immunoSEQ multiplex PCR, the repertoire was profiled, and TCRdb retains in-frame clones only, with some absent. The data hold over 400,000 clones, with roughly nine tenths observed a single time. Sequencing was performed on PBMCs or T cells enriched from blood (not recorded which). These receptors were obtained from a woman aged 55-70 years who had recovered from COVID-19. The CDR3 runs from the conserved cysteine through the conserved F or W. Fields, in order: J gene, D gene, CDR3 length, clone size, V gene, CDR3 protein, CDR3 DNA. D genes are given only for firm matches. Not all rows give a size; the values are once, few, many and, for expanded clones, a class.

TRBJ1-5 | . | 14 | . | TRBV7-9 | CASSLMGSNQPQHF | TGTGCCAGCAGCTTAATGGGCAGCAATCAGCCCCAGCATTTT
TRBJ1-2 | TRBD1 | 17 | . | TRBV5-1 | CASSSYPSGTENYGYTF | TGCGCCAGCAGTTCCTATCCTTCCGGGACAGAGAACTATGGCTACACCTTC
TRBJ2-5 | . | 16 | . | TRBV24-1 | CATSLGAGVSQETQYF | TGTGCCACCAGCCTAGGGGCAGGGGTGAGTCAAGAGACCCAGTACTTC
TRBJ2-5 | TRBD2 | 16 | . | TRBV3-1/TRBV3-2 | CASTRLAGAPQETQYF | TGTGCCAGCACCCGACTAGCGGGGGCCCCCCAAGAGACCCAGTACTTC
TRBJ1-1 | . | 14 | . | TRBV18 | CASSFTGMGTEAFF | TGTGCCAGCTCATTCACAGGGATGGGCACTGAAGCTTTCTTT
TRBJ1-1 | TRBD1 | 13 | . | TRBV30 | CAWSGQLNTEAFF | TGTGCCTGGTCGGGACAGTTGAACACTGAAGCTTTCTTT
TRBJ1-2 | . | 12 | . | TRBV24-1 | CATSDTGYGYTF | TGTGCCACCAGTGACACAGGCTATGGCTACACCTTC
TRBJ2-1 | TRBD2 | 15 | . | TRBV3-1/TRBV3-2 | CASSQRGGGAYEQFF | TGTGCCAGCAGCCAGCGTGGCGGGGGGGCGTATGAGCAGTTCTTC
TRBJ2-3 | . | 13 | . | TRBV5-1 | CASWTGEPDTQYF | TGCGCCAGCTGGACGGGGGAGCCAGATACGCAGTATTTT
TRBJ2-5 | . | 15 | . | TRBV2 | CASSLLGQIQETQYF | TGTGCCAGCAGTCTCCTGGGGCAGATCCAAGAGACCCAGTACTTC
TRBJ2-7 | . | 14 | . | TRBV5-1 | CASSSGGSSYEQYF | TGCGCCAGCAGCTCAGGGGGGAGCTCCTACGAGCAGTACTTC
TRBJ1-1 | . | 15 | . | TRBV18 | CASSPQGGGNTEAFF | TGTGCCAGCTCACCTCAGGGCGGGGGGAACACTGAAGCTTTCTTT
TRBJ2-3 | . | 13 | . | TRBV20-1 | CSASRGSTDTQYF | TGCAGTGCTAGTCGGGGGAGCACAGATACGCAGTATTTT
TRBJ2-5 | . | 15 | . | TRBV30 | CARTPGEPYQETQYF | TGTGCGAGGACTCCAGGGGAACCGTACCAAGAGACCCAGTACTTC
TRBJ2-6 | . | 19 | . | TRBV27 | CASSPWLGAVSSGANVLTF | TGTGCCAGCAGTCCCTGGTTGGGGGCAGTTAGCTCTGGGGCCAACGTCCTGACTTTC
TRBJ2-5 | TRBD2 | 16 | . | TRBV3-1/TRBV3-2 | CASISLAGGPGETQYF | TGTGCCAGCATCTCACTAGCGGGGGGGCCAGGGGAGACCCAGTACTTC
TRBJ2-4 | . | 14 | . | TRBV5-8 | CASSLTGQENIQYF | TGTGCCAGCAGCTTGACAGGGCAGGAAAACATTCAGTACTTC
TRBJ2-4 | . | 12 | . | TRBV7-2 | CASSFGRNIQYF | TGTGCCAGCAGCTTTGGGAGAAACATTCAGTACTTC
TRBJ2-2 | . | 17 | . | TRBV9 | CASSVRGNTQNTGELFF | TGTGCCAGCAGCGTAAGGGGGAACACCCAGAACACCGGGGAGCTGTTTTTT
TRBJ1-2 | . | 14 | . | TRBV19 | CASRTGLRGYGYTF | TGTGCCAGTAGAACAGGGTTGCGAGGCTATGGCTACACCTTC
TRBJ1-2 | . | 12 | few | TRBV29-1 | CSVEGVRDSYTF | TGCAGCGTTGAAGGGGTCAGGGATAGCTACACCTTC
TRBJ2-1 | TRBD1 | 14 | . | TRBV5-1 | CASSYGQGYNEQFF | TGCGCCAGCAGCTACGGACAGGGTTACAATGAGCAGTTCTTC
TRBJ2-2 | . | 15 | . | TRBV10-1 | CASSESNSPLGELFF | TGCGCCAGCAGTGAGTCGAACTCCCCACTTGGGGAGCTGTTTTTT
TRBJ2-7 | . | 15 | . | TRBV6-5 | CASSYKAGAAYEQYF | TGTGCCAGCAGTTACAAGGCAGGCGCAGCCTACGAGCAGTACTTC
TRBJ1-3 | TRBD1 | 16 | once | TRBV9 | CASSPQTGVSGNTIYF | TGTGCCAGCAGCCCCCAAACAGGGGTCTCTGGAAACACCATATATTTT
TRBJ1-1 | . | 14 | . | TRBV5-1 | CASSPAGENTEAFF | TGCGCCAGCAGCCCGGCAGGGGAGAACACTGAAGCTTTCTTT
TRBJ1-5 | . | 12 | . | TRBV7-2 | CASSLEDSPQHF | TGTGCCAGCAGCTTAGAAGACAGCCCCCAGCATTTT
TRBJ1-2 | TRBD1 | 15 | . | TRBV2 | CASRAQGGANYGYTF | TGTGCCAGCAGGGCACAGGGGGGAGCTAACTATGGCTACACCTTC
TRBJ1-5 | TRBD1 | 14 | once | TRBV5-1 | CASSLGQSNQPQHF | TGCGCCAGCAGCCTGGGACAGAGCAATCAGCCCCAGCATTTT
TRBJ1-5 | TRBD1 | 16 | . | TRBV7-9 | CASSFIGQGDTQPQHF | TGTGCCAGCAGCTTTATCGGACAGGGGGACACTCAGCCCCAGCATTTT
TRBJ2-7 | TRBD2 | 14 | . | TRBV19 | CASSQRGGLYEQYF | TGTGCCAGTAGTCAGCGGGGGGGCCTGTACGAGCAGTACTTC
TRBJ1-4 | . | 15 | . | TRBV7-8 | CASSVTGRTNEKLFF | TGTGCCAGCAGCGTAACAGGGCGCACTAATGAAAAACTGTTTTTT
TRBJ1-5 | . | 14 | . | TRBV30 | CAWSSVGRNQPQHF | TGTGCCTGGAGTAGCGTGGGGCGAAATCAGCCCCAGCATTTT
TRBJ2-1 | TRBD2 | 15 | once | TRBV5-1 | CASSAGTSDTHEQFF | TGCGCCAGCAGCGCGGGGACTAGCGATACGCATGAGCAGTTCTTC
TRBJ1-2 | TRBD1 | 16 | . | TRBV2 | CATRRGDRGEVYGYTF | TGTGCCACCCGAAGAGGTGACAGGGGGGAAGTCTATGGCTACACCTTC
TRBJ1-1 | . | 15 | . | TRBV5-5 | CASSSRLLPNTEAFF | TGTGCCAGCAGCTCCCGTCTACTACCGAACACTGAAGCTTTCTTT
TRBJ1-4 | . | 12 | . | TRBV6-1 | CASSEGDSRLFF | TGTGCCAGCAGTGAAGGCGACAGTAGGTTGTTTTTT
TRBJ1-4 | TRBD1 | 16 | . | TRBV19 | CASSIPRTGRNEKLFF | TGTGCCAGTAGTATCCCCCGGACAGGGAGGAATGAAAAACTGTTTTTT
TRBJ1-2 | TRBD1 | 16 | . | TRBV4-1 | CASSQPTRTGSSGYTF | TGCGCCAGCAGCCAACCTACCCGGACAGGGAGCTCTGGCTACACCTTC
TRBJ1-1 | . | 15 | . | TRBV6-5 | CASSGQGQANTEAFF | TGTGCCAGCAGCGGCCAGGGGCAGGCGAACACTGAAGCTTTCTTT
TRBJ1-1 | TRBD1 | 18 | once | TRBV5-6 | CASSLWTGLYLGNTEAFF | TGTGCCAGCAGCCTCTGGACAGGGTTATATTTAGGGAACACTGAAGCTTTCTTT
TRBJ1-4 | TRBD1 | 15 | . | TRBV4-1 | CASSLPTGGNEKLFF | TGCGCCAGCAGCCTCCCCACAGGGGGTAATGAAAAACTGTTTTTT
TRBJ1-1 | TRBD1 | 13 | . | TRBV5-1 | CASTDRVNTEAFF | TGCGCCAGCACAGACAGGGTGAACACTGAAGCTTTCTTT
TRBJ2-2 | . | 16 | . | TRBV19 | CASSIPTASNTGELFF | TGTGCCAGTAGTATCCCGACAGCCTCGAACACCGGGGAGCTGTTTTTT
TRBJ2-3 | . | 14 | . | TRBV15 | CATSRPHPTDTQYF | TGTGCCACCAGCAGACCACACCCCACAGATACGCAGTATTTT